This T cell receptor (beta chain) was captured in a study of T cells in Graves' hyperthyroidism and ophthalmopathy (dated by TCRdb to the late 2010s). Study-wide context: Peripheral blood was collected at initial diagnosis, before any treatment. A discovery cohort of about 100 patients, roughly 45 with Graves' ophthalmopathy and 57 with stable Graves' hyperthyroidism, was used to find distinguishing TCR V-J signatures. Whether ophthalmopathy could be predicted prospectively was tested in an independent validation cohort made up of under 20 hyperthyroidism patients plus 17 patients who later progressed to ophthalmopathy. The 75 to 100 discovery patients were divided at random into training and test sets in a 7:3 ratio. In roughly six Graves' hyperthyroidism patients, the study also compared T-cell repertoires from thyroid tissue with T-cell repertoires from blood. Once sampling was done, hyperthyroidism patients were given methimazole at a starting dose of 30 mg daily, whereas ophthalmopathy patients were given high-dose intravenous methylprednisolone. The paper describes TCR Vbeta CDR3 sequencing of 120 to 150 peripheral blood samples, made up of under 50 ophthalmopathy patients, some 80 hyperthyroidism patients and about 17 progressor patients. The investigation overall reported the following: Most expanded thyroid clonotypes (frequency above 0.001) were also detected in blood, suggesting blood repertoires may reflect thyroid immune responses. No statistical method was used to fix the sample size in advance, and group allocation was not hidden from the investigators. A 13 V-J signature model separated ophthalmopathy from stable hyperthyroidism, with roughly 88% sensitivity and 81% to 83% specificity in cross-validation and 80%/75% in testing. In validation, the model predicted progression to ophthalmopathy a median of roughly six months before onset, with roughly 71% sensitivity and roughly 72% specificity.

In the case of this clonotype: Its antigen is unknown. There are no base qualities to consult, and no much larger clone falls within one base.

The TCR beta CDR3 regions were amplified from the RNA transcripts. The first round of RT-PCR for the TCR CDR3 was performed with the HTBI primer set and the Qiagen OneStep RT-PCR kit. Libraries were constructed in a second round of multiplex PCR, after which size selection and purification were carried out. The libraries were sequenced on an Illumina HiSeq2000 using paired-end 100 bp reads. The study's processing was this. Raw data were processed with SOAPnuke, discarding reads with adapters, uncalled bases, mean Phred below 15, or no exact constant-primer or identifier match. High-quality paired reads were merged using COPE v1.2.5, and each unique nucleotide sequence was defined as a clonotype. MiTCR v1.1 was used to align the clonotypes against IMGT TRBV, TRBD and TRBJ reference segments. Analysis was restricted to V-J combinations with a frequency above 0.0001, which covered 98% to 99.2% of repertoires. The TCS score was defined as the ratio of F50 (clonal expansion) to E x V (chaos), calculated using BLOSUM62-based TCRdist between CDR3 peptides within each V-J. Welch's t-statistics and random forest reduced just over 500 V-J features to 10 to 15, which were used in a naive Bayes classifier (R e1071). TCRdb passed the public sequencing reads through fastp at Q25 and MiXCR, retaining productive beta sequences. Every distinct CDR3 protein forms one entry, paired with its most common genes and DNA. What appears here as the V and J calls and clone size reflects TCRdb's work, not the paper's. Present in this sample are about 290,000 distinct CDR3 sequences, roughly 13% of which were seen just once. Less than 8% of the sample belongs to the ten largest clones.

Stable Graves' hyperthyroidism was defined as no progression to ophthalmopathy during 18 months of follow-up. The hyperthyroidism patients were between 18 and 65 years old and newly diagnosed, with a disease duration of less than 2 months. The study excluded patients with uncontrolled infections, other autoimmune diseases, pregnancy or lactation. Diagnoses were based on clinical symptoms, serum thyroxine and TRAb, thyroid ultrasound and orbital computed tomography. Ficoll-Paque density gradient centrifugation was used to isolate PBMCs from 9.5 to 10 ml of fresh peripheral blood. Total RNA was extracted using Trizol reagent, and RNA quality was assessed on an Agilent 2100 Bioanalyzer. From its cysteine to its phenylalanine, the CDR3 spans 15 amino acids. CDR3 DNA only is kept here, 45 bases in frame from base 1. CDR1 and CDR2 are read off the germline V gene as MNHEY and SVGAGI. V sheds 5 bases and J sheds 4 bases, leaving 17 bases between their ends.

The receptor was isolated from a woman in her forties with Graves' hyperthyroidism. The chain was built from TRBV6-5 and TRBJ1-2; 5 matching bases give a weak D call of TRBD1. The specimen was blood. CDR3 reads: CASSGNRGAGYGYTF. The base sequence is TGTGCCAGCAGTGGAAATCGGGGCGCGGGCTATGGCTACACCTTC.